This paragraph reports one TCR beta chain. This clonotype came up a few times. The clone's antigen remains unknown. No per-base quality is available; no much larger clone lies one base away. All donors were healthy Caucasians. The twin cohort consisted of three pairs of female monozygotic twins, all aged about 18 to 29 years. Peripheral blood mononuclear cells were the source from which RNA for the TCR libraries was isolated. This entry belongs to a study of identical twins (dated by TCRdb to 2016 to 2017). Notes on the research overall: TCR alpha and beta repertoires from monozygotic twins, unrelated adults of various ages and cord blood were deep-sequenced to test whether fetal clonotypes persist. To rule out contamination, the twin experiments were replicated at different times with different library preparation protocols.

Libraries came from 5' RACE. For sequencing, an Illumina HiSeq 2000 was employed. A universal primer binding site was introduced by template switching, and a unique molecular identifier was present in the final cDNA, enabling accurate counting of TCR cDNA molecules. Specific primers in the conserved constant-segment region were used to synthesize first-strand cDNA for the TCR alpha and beta chains. To control for contamination, every cDNA library was double barcoded, receiving both a SMART-Mk sample barcode and Illumina barcodes. TruSeq adapter sequences and Illumina sample barcodes were added in two successive PCR steps. TCR alpha and beta cDNA libraries were sequenced on the Illumina HiSeq platform with custom primers. The published analysis was carried out like this. Raw reads were processed with MiGEC to extract unique molecular identifiers, and MiXCR was used to determine CDR3 positions. For each individual, recombination models were inferred using an EM algorithm with the repgenHMM and IGoR tools. The tcR package in R was used for shared clonotype analysis, with sharing normalized by the product of cloneset sizes. To study raw recombination without the effects of thymic and clonal selection, out-of-frame nonproductive sequences were analyzed. The public reads were reprocessed in TCRdb via fastp at Q25 and MiXCR, keeping in-frame beta chains. Under each unique CDR3 protein, matching rows form one entry showing the most common genes and DNA. Here the V and J calls rest on TCRdb's processing, not on the authors' analysis. The sample contains about 720,000 distinct CDR3 sequences, around a sixth of them found a single time. The top ten hold 10% to 15% of the sample.

What the authors observed across the whole study: In beta out-of-frame sequences, excess twin sharing was weaker, because having fewer shared sequences lowered the signal-to-noise ratio. Compared with coincidental sharing between unrelated individuals, an excess of low generation-probability sequences was observed among out-of-frame TCR alpha sequences shared between twins. Fewer insertions were carried by abundant cord blood beta clonotypes, a similar but weaker trend appeared in young adult naive repertoires, and no such trend appeared in memory repertoires. In monozygotic twins, recombination models systematically underestimated out-of-frame TCR alpha sharing, but the models matched the sharing seen between unrelated individuals. Zero-insertion analyses could be partly confounded by invariant T cells such as MAIT and iNKT, though diverse VJ usage argued against such confounding for most clonotypes. Because the same donors could not be followed over many years, the conclusions relied on cross-sectional statistical analysis.

V loses 4 bases at its end and J loses 12 bases; junction bases beyond the gene matches: 18. CDR1 is given as DFQATT and CDR2 as SNEGSKA, both from the germline V gene (reference sequence). The CDR3 runs 14 residues from the cysteine to the phenylalanine. Only the CDR3 part of the read is kept: 42 bases, read in frame from the first base. The sample was also reused in another study, on T cells expressing NK-cell markers. The second investigation adds: TCR beta-chain repertoires were profiled in sorted CD3+CD56+NKG2C+, CD3+CD56+NKG2C- and CD3+CD56-NKG2C+ T-cell subsets from several donors. Among the eight sequenced donors, only one was HCMV-seronegative, while the other seven were HCMV-seropositive. To restrict sorting to alphabetaTCR-expressing T cells, an anti-gammadeltaTCR antibody was added in several experiments. For five or six donors, the dominant CD3+CD56+NKG2C+ clonotypes were among the top 10 CD8+ clonotypes and accounted for roughly 1.0-8% of CD8+ T cells. Those dominant clonotypes were again the most abundant among CD3+CD56-NKG2C+ cells in a handful of donors, at about 28.3-65%. Whether the expanded NKG2C-expressing T cell clones were specific for HCMV antigens remained unclear. Randomly selected healthy volunteers, three men and five women, were used as the eight sequenced donors. To determine HCMV serostatus, a commercial ELISA kit was used to detect HCMV-specific IgG in serum. For 5 or 6 donors, unsorted PBMC were also used to sequence bulk peripheral blood T-cell repertoires. Reads were demultiplexed and grouped by UMI with MIGEC, and clonotypes were assembled and quantified with MiTCR. To remove erroneous sequences, TCR cDNA sequences were retained only when supported by two or more reads. The tcR package was used for downstream repertoire analysis, and clonotypes were matched between fractions using CDR3 nucleotide sequence together with V segment. VDJmatch was used to annotate antigen specificity against VDJdb, with one amino acid substitution allowed in CDR3.

The sequenced sample was PBMCs. The origin of this receptor is a young woman in good health. The receptor chain draws on TRBV20-1 and TRBJ2-7; TRBD2 lines up with 7 middle nucleotides. The bases read TGCAGTGCTATGACCGAAACTAGCGAAAGGCCGAGGTACTTC. Translated, it reads CSAMTETSERPRYF.